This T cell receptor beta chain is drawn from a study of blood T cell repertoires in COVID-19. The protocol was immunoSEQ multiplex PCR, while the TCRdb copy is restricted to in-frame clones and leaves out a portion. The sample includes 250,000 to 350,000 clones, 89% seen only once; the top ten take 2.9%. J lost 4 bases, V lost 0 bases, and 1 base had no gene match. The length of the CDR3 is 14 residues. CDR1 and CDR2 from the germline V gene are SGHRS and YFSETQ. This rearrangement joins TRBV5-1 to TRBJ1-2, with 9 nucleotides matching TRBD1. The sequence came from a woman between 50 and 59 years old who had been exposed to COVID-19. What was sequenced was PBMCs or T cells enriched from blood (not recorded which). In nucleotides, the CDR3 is TGCGCCAGCAGCTTGGTGGGACAGGGCTATGGCTACACCTTC. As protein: CASSLVGQGYGYTF.